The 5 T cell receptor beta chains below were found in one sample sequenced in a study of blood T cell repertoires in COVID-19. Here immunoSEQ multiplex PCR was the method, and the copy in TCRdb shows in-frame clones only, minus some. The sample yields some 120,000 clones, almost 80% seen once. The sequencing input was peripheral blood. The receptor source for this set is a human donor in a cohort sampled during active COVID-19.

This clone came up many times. The chain's CDR3 is CASNEVGAGIGTGELFF. CDR3 nucleotide sequence: TGCGCCAGCAACGAGGTAGGCGCGGGGATCGGCACCGGGGAGCTGTTTTTT. The rearrangement uses TRBV5-1 and TRBJ2-2, with D perhaps matching TRBD2 (6 bases). CDR1 SGHRS and CDR2 YFSETQ come from the germline V gene. Trimming cost V 6 bases and J 4 bases, with 22 bases left between them. The CDR3 contains 17 residues.

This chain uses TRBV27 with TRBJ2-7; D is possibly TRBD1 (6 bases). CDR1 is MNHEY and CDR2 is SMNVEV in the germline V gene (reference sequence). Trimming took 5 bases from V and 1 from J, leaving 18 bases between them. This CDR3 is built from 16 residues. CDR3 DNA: TGTGCCAGCAGTCCACTTACCAAGACAGGATCCTACGAGCAGTACTTC. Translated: CASSPLTKTGSYEQYF.

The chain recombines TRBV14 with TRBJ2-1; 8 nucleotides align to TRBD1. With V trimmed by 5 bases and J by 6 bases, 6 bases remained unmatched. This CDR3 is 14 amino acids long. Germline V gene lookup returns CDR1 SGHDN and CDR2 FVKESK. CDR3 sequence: CASSTHTGGNEQFF. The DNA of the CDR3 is TGTGCCAGCAGCACTCATACAGGGGGCAATGAGCAGTTCTTC.

DNA of the CDR3: TGTGCCTGGAGTGAAATATTCGGGAACCATGAGCAGTTCTTC. As protein: CAWSEIFGNHEQFF. The chain combines TRBV30 with TRBJ2-1; a possible D gene is TRBD2 (5 bases). V dropped 1 base and J dropped 8 bases, with 15 bases sitting between them. The germline gives CDR1 GTSNPN, CDR2 SVGIG (reference sequence). The CDR3 runs 14 residues.

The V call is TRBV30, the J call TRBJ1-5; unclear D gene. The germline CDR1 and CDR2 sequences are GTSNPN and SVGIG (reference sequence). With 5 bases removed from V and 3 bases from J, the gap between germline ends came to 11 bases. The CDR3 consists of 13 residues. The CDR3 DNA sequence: TGTGCCTGGTCCCCCCAGGACAATCAGCCCCAGCATTTT. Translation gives CAWSPQDNQPQHF.